The 26 T cell receptor beta chains reported below all come from one sample, sequenced in a study of T cell changes during pregnancy in multiple sclerosis. TCRdb's table, derived via immunoSEQ multiplex PCR, lists solely in-frame clones and lacks some. Here the sample spans under 75,000 clones, approximately 92% being singletons. The input for sequencing was peripheral blood, taken in the first trimester of pregnancy. Receptors originate from a female donor with multiple sclerosis, enrolled in a pregnancy study.

The chain recombines TRBV29-1 with TRBJ1-5, with TRBD1 as a possible D gene (6 bases). Germline loops: CDR1 SQVTM, CDR2 ANQGSEA. The CDR3 consists of 14 residues. Trimming shortened V by 5 bases and J by 3 bases, and 14 bases separated the two germline ends. The CDR3 loop is CSVWDTELNQPQHF. The DNA of the CDR3 is TGCAGCGTTTGGGACACAGAACTCAATCAGCCCCAGCATTTT.

The table lists this clone with a count of one. The chain joins TRBV10-3 to TRBJ2-3, with 7 bases fitting TRBD2. Germline V gene sequence: CDR1 ENHRY, CDR2 SYGVKD. V shed 2 bases, J shed 5 bases, and the junction held 4 bases outside the gene matches. The CDR3 is 14 residues long. The CDR3 bases are TGTGCCATCAGTGAGGGACGGGAGGTAGATACGCAGTATTTT. Its protein product is CAISEGREVDTQYF.

The CDR3 loop reads CASSLRGGQETQYF. As DNA, the CDR3 is TGCGCCAGCAGCTTGAGGGGAGGACAAGAGACCCAGTACTTC. This chain links TRBV5-1 with TRBJ2-5; D might be TRBD2 (6 bases). CDR1 is SGHRS, CDR2 YFSETQ, per germline. The CDR3 is 14 residues long. Deletions cut 1 base from V and 2 bases from J, with 9 bases between.

The rearrangement joins TRBV15 to TRBJ2-1; 7 bases are shared with TRBD2. V lost 1 base to trimming and J lost 7 bases; unmatched junction nucleotides: 13. CDR1 and CDR2 (germline): LNHNV, YYDKDF (reference sequence). CDR3 length: 17 amino acids. CDR3 DNA sequence: TGTGCCACCAGCAGAGGGCACCAAGGGACTACAGAGAATGAGCAGTTCTTC. This translates into CATSRGHQGTTENEQFF.

This clone was seen a handful of times. The V call is TRBV11-1, the J call TRBJ1-1; D not resolved. Germline assignment: CDR1 SGHAT and CDR2 FQDESV (reference sequence). The CDR3 is made up of 14 amino acids. V lost 0 bases to trimming and J lost 3 bases, with 8 bases between them. This CDR3 is CASSLASGDTEAFF. The CDR3 DNA sequence: TGTGCCAGCAGCTTAGCGTCCGGGGACACTGAAGCTTTCTTT. Filled out from reference TRBV11-1 and TRBJ1-1, the complete variable domain reads EAEVAQSPRYKITEKSQAVAFWCDPISGHATLYWYRQILGQGPELLVQFQDESVVDDSQLPKDRFSAERLKGVDSTLKIQPAELGDSAMYLCASSLASGDTEAFFGQGTRLTVV.

The genes are TRBV18 and TRBJ2-1; no clear D gene. Trimming pared 4 bases from V and 7 bases from J, leaving 14 bases between. This CDR3 has 14 residues. Germline V gene sequence: CDR1 KGHSH, CDR2 LQKENI. CDR3 amino acids: CASSQVTAGNEQFF. The CDR3 DNA is TGTGCCAGCTCACAGGTAACAGCAGGAAATGAGCAGTTCTTC.

J is TRBJ1-1 and V is TRBV30; no clear D gene. The CDR3 is 14 residues long. Germline V gene lookup returns CDR1 GTSNPN and CDR2 SVGIG (reference sequence). V was cut by 5 bases and J by 0 bases, with 13 bases left in between. Written as DNA, the CDR3 is TGTGCCTGGGCCCGGGTACGGTTGAACACTGAAGCTTTCTTT. Translating gives CAWARVRLNTEAFF.

The chain has TRBV10-3 and TRBJ1-2; 12 nucleotides agree with TRBD1. The CDR3 is 15 residues long. CDR1 and CDR2 from the germline V gene are ENHRY and SYGVKD. With V trimmed by 0 bases and J by 7 bases, 3 bases remained unmatched. CDR3 residues: CAISESGQGALGYTF. Written as DNA, the CDR3 is TGTGCCATCAGTGAGTCGGGACAGGGGGCTCTTGGCTACACCTTC.

The CDR3 here is CASSVARTGGPGYGYTF. The CDR3 DNA reads as TGTGCCAGCAGCGTAGCTCGAACGGGGGGGCCTGGCTATGGCTACACCTTC. The V and J genes are TRBV9 and TRBJ1-2, with D tentatively TRBD1 (6 bases). The CDR3 runs to 17 residues. V lost 0 bases, J lost 4 bases, and 19 bases lay in between. Germline V gene lookup returns CDR1 SGDLS and CDR2 YYNGEE.

The chain combines TRBV6-5 with TRBJ2-5, with 7 nucleotides matching TRBD1. The length of the CDR3 is 13 residues. J gave up 4 bases and V 2 bases, and 1 base lay outside the gene matches. Looked up from germline, CDR1 is MNHEY and CDR2 is SVGAGI. The CDR3 DNA follows: TGTGCCAGCAGTTACCCAGGGGGAGAGACCCAGTACTTC. Encoded protein: CASSYPGGETQYF.

The gene calls are TRBV10-1 and TRBJ1-1, with D possibly TRBD1 on 6 matching bases. The CDR3 runs to 14 residues. From germline, CDR1 is WNHNN and CDR2 SYGVQD (reference sequence). Trimming took 4 bases from V and 0 from J, leaving 9 bases between them. CDR3 coding DNA: TGCGCCAGCAGTGGAGGGGGACTGAACACTGAAGCTTTCTTT. Protein product: CASSGGGLNTEAFF.

The genes are TRBV15 and TRBJ2-5; 10 nucleotides agree with TRBD2. The trim removed 3 bases at V and 2 bases at J, leaving 9 bases unmatched. CDR1 and CDR2 from the germline V gene are LNHNV and YYDKDF (reference sequence). The CDR3 sequence is 17 residues long. CDR3 in DNA: TGTGCCACCAGCAGGGACCCTAGCGGGGGAGGACAAGAGACCCAGTACTTC. Protein: CATSRDPSGGGQETQYF. The whole variable domain, remainder taken from reference TRBV15 and TRBJ2-5, is DAMVIQNPRYQVTQFGKPVTLSCSQTLNHNVMYWYQQKSSQAPKLLFHYYDKDFNNEADTPDNFQSRRPNTSFCFLDIRSPGLGDTAMYLCATSRDPSGGGQETQYFGPGTRLLVL.

The chain joins TRBV19 to TRBJ2-5, with TRBD2 matching over 8 bases. V gave up 6 bases and J gave up 5 bases; unmatched junction bases: 17. Germline CDR1 reads LNHDA; CDR2 reads SQIVND (reference sequence). The CDR3 is made up of 17 amino acids. The CDR3 protein is CASSRMVLSGAGETQYF. In DNA, the CDR3 is TGTGCCAGTAGCCGGATGGTCCTTAGCGGGGCGGGGGAGACCCAGTACTTC. Together with reference TRBV19 and TRBJ2-5, the CDR3 gives the full variable domain: DGGITQSPKYLFRKEGQNVTLSCEQNLNHDAMYWYRQDPGQGLRLIYYSQIVNDFQKGDIAEGYSVSREKKESFPLTVTSAQKNPTAFYLCASSRMVLSGAGETQYFGPGTRLLVL.

This chain links TRBV27 with TRBJ1-6; D ambiguous. The V gene lost 0 bases and the J gene lost 9 bases, with 12 bases spanning the gap. The length of the CDR3 is 15 residues. Germline-derived CDR1 and CDR2 are MNHEY and SMNVEV (reference sequence). The CDR3 reads CASSLSSGLGSPLHF. In nucleotides, the CDR3 is TGTGCCAGCAGTTTATCGAGTGGGCTCGGTTCACCCCTCCACTTT.

V is TRBV28 and J is TRBJ1-2, with D possibly TRBD1 on 5 matching bases. The CDR3 is made up of 16 amino acids. Germline values: CDR1 MDHEN, CDR2 SYDVKM. The germline V and J ends were trimmed by 4 bases and 7 bases, with 22 bases remaining between them. Here the CDR3 reads CASSSYPLTAVLGYTF. The CDR3, as DNA: TGTGCCAGCAGTTCCTACCCCCTGACAGCCGTCCTTGGCTACACCTTC.

The chain employs TRBV12-5 and TRBJ2-2, with TRBD1 matching over 7 bases. In germline, CDR1 is LGHNT, CDR2 FRNRAP. The CDR3 is made up of 16 amino acids. The junction had 6 bases not matched to a gene; V was cut back by 1 base and J by 4 bases. The CDR3 reads CASGLDRGIGTGELFF. The CDR3 bases are TGTGCTAGTGGTTTGGACAGGGGAATTGGCACCGGGGAGCTGTTTTTT.

This clone was observed a handful of times. The chain employs TRBV18 and TRBJ2-3; tentative D call: TRBD2 (5 bases). Germline CDR1 KGHSH, CDR2 LQKENI. Trimming shortened V by 0 bases and J by 6 bases, and 13 bases separated the two germline ends. The CDR3 has 15 residues. CDR3 coding DNA: TGTGCCAGCTCACCACCGTTCGGCCGCGGGGATACGCAGTATTTT. Its protein product is CASSPPFGRGDTQYF.

V is TRBV10-2 and J is TRBJ2-7; TRBD2 matches at 7 bases. J lost 5 bases, V lost 11 bases, and 12 bases had no gene match. The germline V gene encodes CDR1 WSHSY and CDR2 SAAADI. There are 13 residues in the CDR3. The CDR3 sequence is CACSRAGVNEQYF. The CDR3 DNA sequence: TGCGCCTGCTCCCGTGCGGGAGTCAACGAGCAGTACTTC.

The chain couples TRBV5-4 to TRBJ1-5; D is perhaps TRBD1 (6 bases). Germline values: CDR1 SGHNT, CDR2 YYREEE (reference sequence). The CDR3 runs to 14 residues. Trimming removed 4 bases from V and 8 bases from J, with 16 bases in between. The CDR3 region has the DNA TGTGCCAGCAGCGTCGGGGGGGGGCAAGAGCCCCAGCATTTT. Its protein is CASSVGGGQEPQHF.

A single count supports this clone. The chain combines TRBV11-2 with TRBJ2-7; 10 bases match TRBD1. The CDR3 consists of 16 residues. Germline V gene lookup returns CDR1 SGHAT and CDR2 FQNNGV. V trimming: 5 bases; J trimming: 1 base; junction bases outside the gene matches: 8. The DNA of the CDR3 is TGTGCCAGCAGCCTCGGACCGGGACAGGGGTCCTACGAGCAGTACTTC. Translated: CASSLGPGQGSYEQYF. The complete variable domain, with remaining parts taken from reference TRBV11-2 and TRBJ2-7, reads EAGVAQSPRYKIIEKRQSVAFWCNPISGHATLYWYQQILGQGPKLLIQFQNNGVVDDSQLPKDRFSAERLKGVDSTLKIQPAKLEDSAVYLCASSLGPGQGSYEQYFGPGTRLTVT.

The rearrangement links TRBV5-1 to TRBJ2-7; possible D gene TRBD2, 5 bases. Trimming took off 0 bases at V and 7 bases at J, with 14 bases between the two ends. The CDR3 runs 14 residues. Germline loops: CDR1 SGHRS, CDR2 YFSETQ. The CDR3 is CASSLDLDRGEQYF. The CDR3 region has the DNA TGCGCCAGCAGCTTGGATCTCGACCGGGGAGAGCAGTACTTC.

This chain connects TRBV2 to TRBJ2-7; 9 positions agree with TRBD2. Germline assignment: CDR1 SNHLY and CDR2 FYNNEI. The ends lost 9 bases at V and 2 bases at J; junction bases unmatched: 2. The CDR3 has 12 residues. Here the CDR3 DNA reads TGTGCCAGTAGCGGGAGAGCCTACGAGCAGTACTTC. Its translation: CASSGRAYEQYF.

This chain uses TRBV30 with TRBJ2-2, with TRBD1 matching 7 bases. V shed 0 bases, J shed 4 bases, and the junction held 11 bases outside the gene matches. The CDR3 runs to 17 residues. Germline V CDR1 and CDR2: GTSNPN, SVGIG (reference sequence). The CDR3 loop is CAWSVRAGGISTGELFF. As DNA, the CDR3 is TGTGCCTGGAGTGTCCGGGCAGGGGGAATAAGCACCGGGGAGCTGTTTTTT.

The genes are TRBV6-1 and TRBJ2-1, with D possibly matching TRBD1 (6 bases). Germline V gives CDR1 MNHNS, CDR2 SASEGT. The CDR3 has 15 residues. Deletions cut 4 bases from V and 4 bases from J, with 14 bases between. CDR3 amino acids: CASSVDRTSYNEQFF. CDR3 in DNA: TGTGCCAGCAGTGTCGACAGGACGTCTTACAATGAGCAGTTCTTC.

This chain links TRBV5-1 with TRBJ2-7, with 12 nucleotides matching TRBD2. The CDR3 loop spans 15 amino acids. The J segment lost 5 bases and the V segment lost 1 base, leaving 4 bases of the junction unmatched. Germline V CDR1 and CDR2: SGHRS, YFSETQ. The CDR3 nucleotides are TGCGCCAGCAGCTTGCTCACTAGCGGGAGGAACGAGCAGTACTTC. Protein product: CASSLLTSGRNEQYF.

V is TRBV5-1 and J is TRBJ1-2; 9 bases map to TRBD1. Trimming at V came to 5 bases and at J to 4 bases, leaving 9 bases not matched to a gene. Germline V gives CDR1 SGHRS, CDR2 YFSETQ. CDR3 length: 15 amino acids. For the CDR3, the DNA is TGCGCCAGCAGAGCCCGACAGGGGGACAGCTATGGCTACACCTTC. Translating it yields CASRARQGDSYGYTF.